A selection of T cell receptor beta chains follows, all from one sample in a study of immune cell composition in non-small cell lung cancer. Measured with immunoSEQ multiplex PCR; TCRdb has only the in-frame clones, and not every one. The data contain about 3,600 clones, roughly 82% of them singletons. Specimen: non-adjacent lung tissue. The receptors come from a human donor with non-small cell lung cancer. Each CDR3 is given without its conserved first and last residue.

V gene: TRBV28; CDR3 protein: ASSSAGAGNTIY
V gene: TRBV5-6; CDR3 protein: ASSRIQGARGSPLH
V gene: TRBV19; CDR3 protein: ASSIDQGAYGYT
V gene: TRBV18; CDR3 protein: ASTDSFNEKLF
V gene: TRBV25-1; CDR3 protein: ASSTDSQETQY
V gene: TRBV27; CDR3 protein: ASSLLAGGYEQF
V gene: TRBV29-1; CDR3 protein: SGGDRDYT
V gene: TRBV9; CDR3 protein: ASSDRTSGVNNEQF
V gene: TRBV30; CDR3 protein: AWRPTDRGAQNTIY
V gene: TRBV6-1; CDR3 protein: ASSAAGSSYNEQF
V gene: TRBV5-1; CDR3 protein: ASSFSINGDSYNEQF
V gene: TRBV11-3; CDR3 protein: ASSREEGGTDTQY
V gene: TRBV2; CDR3 protein: ASRVTSAGGYT
V gene: TRBV19; CDR3 protein: ASSMLGGQETQY
V gene: TRBV19; CDR3 protein: ASSIASGRCWCYGELF
V gene: TRBV5-1; CDR3 protein: ASSVQGSAYNSPLH
V gene: TRBV28; CDR3 protein: ASSLPSGLTDTQY
V gene: TRBV28; CDR3 protein: ASSPDRVASDEQY
V gene: TRBV4-1; CDR3 protein: ASSQILGYSNQPQH
V gene: TRBV7-9; CDR3 protein: ASSLDRGTHEAF
V gene: TRBV7-2; CDR3 protein: ASRRTGAASPLH
V gene: TRBV19; CDR3 protein: ASIAGGTTGELF
V gene: TRBV2; CDR3 protein: ASSDSGSPS
V gene: TRBV7-8; CDR3 protein: ASSLLTGRNQPQH
V gene: TRBV9; CDR3 protein: ASSAKPGGGYTAEAF
V gene: TRBV28; CDR3 protein: ASSTAGPQETQY
V gene: TRBV4-2; CDR3 protein: ASSQAPGRETPLH
V gene: TRBV7-2; CDR3 protein: ASSSSFMTGNTEAF
V gene: TRBV13; CDR3 protein: ASSLHSQPQH
V gene: TRBV6-6; CDR3 protein: ASSYRRDRGHGYT
V gene: TRBV5-4; CDR3 protein: ASSSGQGPLNTQY
V gene: TRBV4-2; CDR3 protein: ASSQDRSGGTGYGYT
V gene: TRBV29-1; CDR3 protein: SAGGGQDSYGYT
V gene: TRBV29-1; CDR3 protein: SVESSWNEQF
V gene: TRBV2; CDR3 protein: ASSGLQGLNTEAF
V gene: TRBV7-6; CDR3 protein: ASSLGERELSYEQY
V gene: TRBV28; CDR3 protein: ASSSRNSGNTIY
V gene: TRBV27; CDR3 protein: ASSPTPTGSYGYT
V gene: TRBV7-6; CDR3 protein: ASSLEENREPF
V gene: TRBV7-6; CDR3 protein: ASSSPAGGDSSGNTIY
V gene: TRBV30; CDR3 protein: AWSVDYYEQY
V gene: TRBV30; CDR3 protein: AWNGQRDYT
V gene: TRBV7-7; CDR3 protein: ASSAFQGYEQY
V gene: TRBV5-1; CDR3 protein: ASSLGLELYNEQF
V gene: TRBV18; CDR3 protein: ASSATGNPPQH
V gene: TRBV5-1; CDR3 protein: ASSSGTSGIGANVLT
V gene: TRBV5-6; CDR3 protein: ASSLGQGGETQY
V gene: TRBV13; CDR3 protein: ASSFDRDTPNYGYT
V gene: TRBV1; CDR3 protein: TIPAGTSGGAHDTQY
V gene: TRBV19; CDR3 protein: ASSIGQRNSPLH
V gene: TRBV6-5; CDR3 protein: ASTFRSGMSGYT
V gene: TRBV6-1; CDR3 protein: ASRGTGRNGYT
V gene: TRBV6-1; CDR3 protein: ASSVGEPSQPQH
V gene: TRBV27; CDR3 protein: ASSFGTGVTYNSPLH
V gene: TRBV11-2; CDR3 protein: ASSFSISQY
V gene: TRBV30; CDR3 protein: AWSVPGASGLLTETQY
V gene: TRBV5-4; CDR3 protein: ASSLAVQNEQF
V gene: TRBV5-1; CDR3 protein: ASSIAGLGETQY
V gene: TRBV7-2; CDR3 protein: ASSFAGPPGPLH